This T cell receptor beta chain was profiled in a study of shared T cell receptors in the human thymus. Measured with immunoSEQ multiplex PCR; TCRdb has only the in-frame clones, and not every one. The profile covers 540,000 or so clones, with around 78% appearing a single time and about 0.013% taken by the ten largest. CDR1 SGHDN and CDR2 FVKESK come from the germline V gene. The CDR3 loop spans 15 amino acids. V shed 4 bases and J 7 bases; nucleotides not matched to a gene: 8. The data also belong to a second study, concerning human thymus T cells. That source adds: Corrective heart surgery yielded resections, and these provided the thymus tissue. Unrelated individuals were reported by related research to share highly overlapping thymic repertoires.

Sequenced: thymocytes. V is TRBV14 and J is TRBJ1-4, with 8 bases that match TRBD1. This TCR was sampled from a boy under two years old with a congenital heart defect. CDR3 amino acids: CASSLAGQGAEKLFF. DNA for the CDR3: TGTGCCAGCAGCCTAGCGGGCCAGGGGGCTGAAAAACTGTTTTTT.